The 3 T cell receptor beta chains below were found in one sample sequenced in a study of T cell repertoires in ileal Crohn's disease. Here immunoSEQ multiplex PCR was the method, and the copy in TCRdb shows in-frame clones only, minus some. The sample lists approximately 12,000 clones, about 70% occurring once. Sequencing input: ileal tissue. All receptors come from an adult with Crohn's disease.

V and J are TRBV7-2 and TRBJ2-5, with TRBD2 matching over 11 bases. The DNA end is a closer match to TRBJ2-7, so the J assignment may be wrong. The CDR3 contains 18 residues. Germline CDR1 is SGHTA and CDR2 is FQGNSA. For the CDR3, the DNA is TGTGCCAGCAGCTCACCCGACTCGACTAGCGGGAACTCCTACGAGCAGTACTTC. Protein sequence: CASSSPDSTSGNSYEQYF.

The CDR3 sequence: CASSYTQGVGTEAFF. DNA of the CDR3: TGTGCCAGCAGCTACACTCAGGGGGTGGGCACTGAAGCTTTCTTT. The chain employs TRBV27 and TRBJ1-1; 7 positions agree with TRBD1. Trimming cost V 6 bases and J 4 bases; bases outside gene matches: 11. The CDR3 runs 15 residues. Germline V gene lookup returns CDR1 MNHEY and CDR2 SMNVEV (reference sequence).

This rearrangement joins TRBV6-4 to TRBJ2-2; maybe TRBD1 (6 bases). The CDR3 extends over 15 amino acids. Germline V gene sequence: CDR1 MRHNA, CDR2 SNTAGT. V lost 4 bases and J lost 4, with 13 bases in between. Here the CDR3 reads CASSAEDSSTGELFF. CDR3 coding DNA: TGTGCCAGCAGTGCCGAGGACAGTTCCACCGGGGAGCTGTTTTTT.